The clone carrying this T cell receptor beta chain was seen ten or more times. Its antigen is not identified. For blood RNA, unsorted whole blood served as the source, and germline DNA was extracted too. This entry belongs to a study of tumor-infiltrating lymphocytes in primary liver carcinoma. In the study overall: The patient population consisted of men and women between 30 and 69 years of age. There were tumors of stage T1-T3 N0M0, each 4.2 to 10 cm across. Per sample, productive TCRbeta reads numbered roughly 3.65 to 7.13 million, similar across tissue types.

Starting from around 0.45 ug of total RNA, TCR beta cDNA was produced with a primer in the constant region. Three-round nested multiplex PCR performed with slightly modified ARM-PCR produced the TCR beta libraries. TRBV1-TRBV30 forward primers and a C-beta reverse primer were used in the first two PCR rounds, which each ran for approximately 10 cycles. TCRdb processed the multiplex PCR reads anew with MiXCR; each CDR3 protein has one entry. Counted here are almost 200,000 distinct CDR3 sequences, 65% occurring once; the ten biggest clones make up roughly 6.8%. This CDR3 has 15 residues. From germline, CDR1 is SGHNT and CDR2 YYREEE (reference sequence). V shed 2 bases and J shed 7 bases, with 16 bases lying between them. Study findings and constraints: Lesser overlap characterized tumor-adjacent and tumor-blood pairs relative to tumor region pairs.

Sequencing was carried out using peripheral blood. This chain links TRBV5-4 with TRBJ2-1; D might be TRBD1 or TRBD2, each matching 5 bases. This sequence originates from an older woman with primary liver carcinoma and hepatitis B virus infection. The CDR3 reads CASSFTSGPTNEQFF. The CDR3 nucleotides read TGTGCCAGCAGCTTCACTTCGGGACCCACTAATGAGCAGTTCTTC.